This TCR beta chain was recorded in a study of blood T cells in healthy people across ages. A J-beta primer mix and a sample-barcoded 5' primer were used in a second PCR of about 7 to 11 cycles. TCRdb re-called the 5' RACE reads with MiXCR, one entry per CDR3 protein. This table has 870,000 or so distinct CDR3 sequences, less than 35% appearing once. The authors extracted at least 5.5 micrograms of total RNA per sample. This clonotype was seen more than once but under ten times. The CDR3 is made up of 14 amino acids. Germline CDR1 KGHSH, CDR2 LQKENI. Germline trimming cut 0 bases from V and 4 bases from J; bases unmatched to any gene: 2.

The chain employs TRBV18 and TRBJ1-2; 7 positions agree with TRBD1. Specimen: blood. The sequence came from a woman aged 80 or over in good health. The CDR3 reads CASSPPGQRYGYTF. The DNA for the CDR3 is TGTGCCAGCTCACCACCGGGACAGCGCTATGGCTACACCTTC.